The 32 T cell receptor beta chains presented below share a single source sample, sequenced in a study of blood T cells in healthy people across ages. A sample-barcoded 5' primer and a J-beta primer mix were used in a second PCR of roughly 7 to 12 cycles. TCRdb called the 5' RACE reads again in MiXCR, with one record for every CDR3 protein. This table holds 580,000 or so distinct CDR3 sequences, under 55% found once. Sequenced: blood. The receptors originated from an elderly man in good health.

V and J are TRBV5-1 and TRBJ2-3, with 7 bases lining up with TRBD1. The CDR3 length is 14 residues. J was trimmed by 4 bases and V by 6 bases; bases with no gene match: 8. Germline CDR1 and CDR2: SGHRS and YFSETQ. This CDR3 is CASTQGTVADTQYF. The DNA of the CDR3 is TGCGCCAGCACCCAGGGGACAGTTGCAGATACGCAGTATTTT.

The chain joins TRBV20-1 to TRBJ2-4, with 7 positions matching TRBD1. V was pared by 6 bases and J by 0 bases, with 14 bases of the junction left unmatched. CDR3 length: 17 amino acids. Germline CDR1 reads DFQATT; CDR2 reads SNEGSKA (reference sequence). The CDR3 loop is CSAPRRRQGEAKNIQYF. The CDR3 DNA sequence: TGCAGTGCCCCAAGGCGGAGACAGGGTGAAGCCAAAAACATTCAGTACTTC.

The CDR3 sequence: CAIFNSAGRTYGYTF. DNA of the CDR3: TGTGCCATCTTTAATTCGGCCGGCCGAACCTATGGCTACACCTTC. The rearrangement uses TRBV10-3 and TRBJ1-2; D unresolved. The CDR3 is 15 amino acids. Germline loops: CDR1 ENHRY, CDR2 SYGVKD. V was trimmed by 8 bases and J by 4 bases, leaving 20 bases between them.

In this sample, this clonotype turned up once. The chain couples TRBV7-2 to TRBJ1-5; TRBD1 is a possible D gene (6 bases). Germline CDR1 and CDR2: SGHTA and FQGNSA. The CDR3 runs 13 residues. Trimming stripped 4 bases from V and 9 bases from J, with 13 bases between. The CDR3 coding sequence is TGTGCCAGCAGCTCCGGCACAGGGACGCCCCAGCATTTT. It yields the protein CASSSGTGTPQHF.

The chain joins TRBV5-1 to TRBJ2-2; 7 bases match TRBD1. Germline V gene data show CDR1 as SGHRS and CDR2 as YFSETQ. This CDR3 is built from 16 residues. The trim removed 0 bases at V and 5 bases at J, leaving 7 bases unmatched. The CDR3 DNA reads as TGCGCCAGCAGCTTGGAGGGGGCTAGGAGTACCGGGGAGCTGTTTTTT. This gives the protein CASSLEGARSTGELFF.

The rearrangement joins TRBV9 to TRBJ2-6; D ambiguous. The CDR3 has 15 amino acids. Trimming left V 0 bases short and J 2 bases short, with 6 bases between. Germline CDR1 and CDR2: SGDLS and YYNGEE. CDR3 sequence: CASSVAAAGANVLTF. The CDR3, as DNA: TGTGCCAGCAGCGTAGCGGCGGCTGGGGCCAACGTCCTGACTTTC.

Notes on this clonotype: This may be a read error, as it is one base from a much larger clone. DNA of the CDR3: TGTGCCAGCAGACTGATGAACACTGAAGCTTTCTTT. Translating gives CASRLMNTEAFF. V is TRBV6-2 or TRBV6-3 and J is TRBJ1-1; D is undetermined. This CDR3 region has 12 residues. Looked up from germline, CDR1 is MNHEY and CDR2 is SVGEGT. Trimming removed 6 bases from V and 0 bases from J, with 5 bases in between.

As concerns this clonotype: A much larger clone differs by one base, so this may be a read error. J is TRBJ2-7 and V is TRBV28, with D maybe TRBD2 (6 bases). The CDR3 extends over 13 amino acids. The germline CDR1 and CDR2 sequences are MDHEN and SYDVKM. Trimming cost V 8 bases and J 5 bases, with 16 bases left between them. For the CDR3, the DNA is TGTGCCAGCGCGGGACTGCTTTGGCACGAGCAGTACTTC. It translates to CASAGLLWHEQYF. The entire variable domain, with the rest obtained from reference TRBV28 and TRBJ2-7, is as follows: DVKVTQSSRYLVKRTGEKVFLECVQDMDHENMFWYRQDPGLGLRLIYFSYDVKMKEKGDIPEGYSVSREKKERFSLILESASTNQTSMYLCASAGLLWHEQYFGPGTRLTVT.

The V gene is TRBV15, the J gene TRBJ2-1; 9 nucleotides match TRBD2. CDR1 is LNHNV and CDR2 is YYDKDF in the germline V gene (reference sequence). Trimming removed 2 bases from V and 3 bases from J; junction bases left unmatched: 20. This CDR3 has 21 residues. The CDR3 region is CATSRLRQRLSLAGDYNEQFF. The CDR3 DNA is TGTGCCACCAGCAGACTACGACAGCGACTATCTTTAGCGGGGGACTACAATGAGCAGTTCTTC.

The chain carries TRBV20-1 and TRBJ2-3; no definite D call. V dropped 0 bases and J dropped 4 bases, with 5 bases sitting between them. The germline gives CDR1 DFQATT, CDR2 SNEGSKA (reference sequence). CDR3 size: 12 residues. In nucleotides, the CDR3 is TGCAGTGCTAGAGAGGCCCCAGATACGCAGTATTTT. Encoded protein: CSAREAPDTQYF.

The chain links TRBV20-1 to TRBJ2-5; D may be TRBD1 (7 bases). Judging by the DNA end, TRBJ2-7 fits better; the J call may be wrong. Germline loops: CDR1 DFQATT, CDR2 SNEGSKA (reference sequence). The CDR3 has 12 residues. In DNA form, the CDR3 reads TGCAGTGGCGGGACAGTGGCCTACGAGCAGTACTTC. This sequence encodes CSGGTVAYEQYF.

The chain links TRBV24-1 to TRBJ2-3; D perhaps matches TRBD1 (6 bases). The V gene lost 9 bases and the J gene lost 1 base, with 10 bases spanning the gap. The CDR3 has 13 residues. Germline lookup yields CDR1 KGHDR and CDR2 SFDVKD. The DNA of the CDR3 is TGTGCCACCGGGACACCCGGCACAGATACGCAGTATTTT. Its protein product is CATGTPGTDTQYF.

Ten or more counts support this clonotype. This chain connects TRBV10-3 to TRBJ1-1; 7 bases line up with TRBD1. This CDR3 spans 14 amino acids. The germline V gene encodes CDR1 ENHRY and CDR2 SYGVKD. After removal of 2 bases from V and 7 bases from J, the junction contained 7 bases not matched to a gene. CDR3 DNA: TGTGCCATCAGTGAGACTCGACAGGGCAGTGAAGCTTTCTTT. It translates to CAISETRQGSEAFF.

CDR3 DNA: TGTGCCAGCAGTCCAGTGGGACAGGGGGGCGAAAAACTGTTTTTT. Translating gives CASSPVGQGGEKLFF. The gene calls are TRBV28 and TRBJ1-4; TRBD1 matches at 11 bases. The trim removed 5 bases at V and 8 bases at J, leaving 7 bases unmatched. This CDR3 comprises 15 residues. The germline gives CDR1 MDHEN, CDR2 SYDVKM.

This chain links TRBV6-5 with TRBJ2-2; D might be TRBD2 (5 bases). CDR1 MNHEY and CDR2 SVGAGI come from the germline V gene. The V end was cut by 2 bases, the J end by 3 bases, with 7 bases between. The CDR3 length is 14 residues. CDR3 bases: TGTGCCAGCAGTTACGCGAGGGACACCGGGGAGCTGTTTTTT. Amino acids: CASSYARDTGELFF.

The rearrangement links TRBV6-5 to TRBJ2-3, with 11 positions matching TRBD1. CDR1 is MNHEY, CDR2 SVGAGI, per germline. The length of the CDR3 is 14 residues. With V trimmed by 6 bases and J by 5 bases, 4 bases remained unmatched. The CDR3 coding sequence is TGTGCCAGCAGGGACAGGGGGCTTCTAGATACGCAGTATTTT. It codes for CASRDRGLLDTQYF.

The chain employs TRBV4-3 and TRBJ2-7; D ambiguous. Germline loops: CDR1 LGHNA, CDR2 YSLEER. Trimming took 0 bases from V and 6 from J, leaving 12 bases between them. CDR3 length equals 14 residues. The CDR3 nucleotides are TGCGCCAGCAGCCAAGAACCGCTGGGTACCGAGCAGTACTTC. This codes for CASSQEPLGTEQYF.

The V and J genes are TRBV20-1 and TRBJ1-5, with D possibly TRBD1 on 5 matching bases. The CDR3 consists of 18 residues. The germline gives CDR1 DFQATT, CDR2 SNEGSKA (reference sequence). V was trimmed by 1 base and J by 3 bases, leaving 22 bases between them. Here the CDR3 DNA reads TGCAGTGCTAGAGTGGAGGGAAGGGGTCGAGGGATCAATCAGCCCCAGCATTTT. Translating it yields CSARVEGRGRGINQPQHF.

The chain uses TRBV4-1 and TRBJ1-4; no firm D call. The CDR3 totals 15 residues. Germline V gene data show CDR1 as MGHRA and CDR2 as YSYEKL. Trimming took off 3 bases at V and 0 bases at J, with 8 bases between the two ends. In DNA, the CDR3 is TGCGCCAGCAGCCACATCTATGCAACTAATGAAAAACTGTTTTTT. Translating it yields CASSHIYATNEKLFF.

The J gene is TRBJ2-3, the V gene TRBV14; D uncertain. Germline V gene sequence: CDR1 SGHDN, CDR2 FVKESK. This CDR3 is built from 13 residues. The V end lost 3 bases, the J end lost 12 bases, and 16 bases lay between the germline ends. The CDR3 DNA reads as TGTGCCAGCAGCCAGAGGCCACGATTAAGTCAGTATTTT. Translating it yields CASSQRPRLSQYF.

On this clonotype itself: This sequence may be a read error, since a much larger clone differs from it by one base. V and J are TRBV6-6 and TRBJ1-4; TRBD1 might be the D (5 bases). Germline values: CDR1 MNHNY, CDR2 SVGAGI (reference sequence). The CDR3 totals 16 residues. V lost 6 bases and J lost 5, with 19 bases in between. CDR3 nucleotide sequence: TGTGCCAGCAGGTATCGGCCTGGGGGGGAGAATGAAAAACTGTTTTTT. Translating it yields CASRYRPGGENEKLFF.

CDR3 residues: CAPMGANNEQFF. CDR3 DNA sequence: TGCGCCCCGATGGGAGCAAACAATGAGCAGTTCTTC. The chain joins TRBV29-1 to TRBJ2-1; D is perhaps TRBD2 (5 bases). Germline CDR1 and CDR2: SQVTM and ANQGSEA. CDR3 length: 12 amino acids.

V usage is TRBV11-3 and J usage is TRBJ2-4, with D perhaps TRBD1 (5 bases). The J call may be in error: the DNA end matches TRBJ2-7 better. CDR1 is SGHNT and CDR2 is YENEEA in the germline V gene. The CDR3 has 15 amino acids. As DNA, the CDR3 is TGTGCCAGCAGCTTAGGGTCCCCAGGGAACTACGAGCAGTACTTC. Translated: CASSLGSPGNYEQYF.

This clonotype occurred many times. The V gene is TRBV7-2, the J gene TRBJ2-3, with D unclear. V lost 6 bases and J lost 2, with 6 bases in between. Germline values: CDR1 SGHTA, CDR2 FQGNSA. The CDR3 is made up of 12 amino acids. The CDR3 DNA follows: TGTGCCAGCAGTTCACTCACAGATACGCAGTATTTT. Protein product: CASSSLTDTQYF.

The chain joins TRBV7-2 to TRBJ2-5; tentative D call: TRBD2 (5 bases). The CDR3 totals 14 residues. CDR1 is SGHTA and CDR2 is FQGNSA in the germline V gene. V was clipped by 1 base and J by 11 bases, with 17 bases between them. The CDR3 loop reads CASSLGLAENEQYF. The CDR3 DNA is TGTGCCAGCAGCTTAGGGCTAGCCGAAAATGAGCAGTACTTC.

This chain links TRBV5-4 with TRBJ2-7, with D perhaps TRBD2 (5 bases). Per germline, CDR1 SGHNT and CDR2 YYREEE (reference sequence). This CDR3 contains 16 residues. The V end lost 1 base, the J end lost 2 bases, and 16 bases lay between the germline ends. The CDR3: CASSLFAGTATYEQYF. Here the CDR3 DNA reads TGTGCCAGCAGCTTGTTTGCGGGTACAGCCACCTACGAGCAGTACTTC.

This clonotype was counted a few times. The chain has TRBV29-1 and TRBJ2-5, with 9 positions matching TRBD2. Germline V gene sequence: CDR1 SQVTM, CDR2 ANQGSEA. V gave up 3 bases and J gave up 6 bases; unmatched junction bases: 8. The CDR3 spans 14 residues. The chain's CDR3 is CSVDGREGGKTQYF. The CDR3 DNA reads TGCAGCGTTGACGGGCGGGAGGGGGGAAAGACCCAGTACTTC.

This sequence joins TRBV5-1 and TRBJ2-5; the D gene could be TRBD1 or TRBD2 (5 bases each). The CDR3 runs 14 residues. Germline CDR1 reads SGHRS; CDR2 reads YFSETQ. V was clipped by 9 bases and J by 5 bases, with 20 bases between them. The CDR3 sequence: CANLASGRRETQYF. In DNA, the CDR3 is TGCGCCAACCTCGCGTCGGGGCGGCGGGAGACCCAGTACTTC.

This rearrangement joins TRBV7-9 to TRBJ2-3; the match to TRBD2 covers 10 bases. The CDR3 is 16 amino acids. CDR1 is SEHNR and CDR2 is FQNEAQ in the germline V gene (reference sequence). Germline trimming cut 3 bases from V and 2 bases from J; bases unmatched to any gene: 5. CDR3 protein: CASSLGLARSTDTQYF. The CDR3 nucleotides are TGTGCCAGCAGCTTGGGACTAGCGAGGTCCACAGATACGCAGTATTTT.

This clonotype showed up just a few times. The rearrangement joins TRBV7-2 to TRBJ2-3, with D uncertain. Germline-derived CDR1 and CDR2 are SGHTA and FQGNSA. V shed 5 bases and J shed 4 bases, with 13 bases lying between them. The CDR3 length is 14 residues. The CDR3 DNA follows: TGTGCCAGCAGCCGTGTAATGATGGCAGATACGCAGTATTTT. Its protein product is CASSRVMMADTQYF. Full variable domain (missing parts from reference TRBV7-2 and TRBJ2-3): GAGVSQSPSNKVTEKGKDVELRCDPISGHTALYWYRQSLGQGLEFLIYFQGNSAPDKSGLPSDRFSAERTGGSVSTLTIQRTQQEDSAVYLCASSRVMMADTQYFGPGTRLTVL.

On this clonotype: Being one base from a much bigger clone, this may be a read error. The chain links TRBV6-6 to TRBJ2-3, with D unclear. Germline V gene sequence: CDR1 MNHNY, CDR2 SVGAGI (reference sequence). The CDR3 runs to 15 residues. DNA of the CDR3: TGTGCCAGCAATTACTTTCTTACTAGCACAGATACGCAGTATTTT. Amino acids: CASNYFLTSTDTQYF.

This rearrangement joins TRBV6-1 to TRBJ2-1; tentatively, D is TRBD1 (6 bases). The CDR3 is 18 residues long. Trimming took 2 bases from V and 5 from J, leaving 22 bases between them. From germline, CDR1 is MNHNS and CDR2 SASEGT. The CDR3 nucleotides are TGTGCCAGCAGTGAAACCCCAACAGGGATCCCTTCAGACAATGAGCAGTTCTTC. Translating it yields CASSETPTGIPSDNEQFF.